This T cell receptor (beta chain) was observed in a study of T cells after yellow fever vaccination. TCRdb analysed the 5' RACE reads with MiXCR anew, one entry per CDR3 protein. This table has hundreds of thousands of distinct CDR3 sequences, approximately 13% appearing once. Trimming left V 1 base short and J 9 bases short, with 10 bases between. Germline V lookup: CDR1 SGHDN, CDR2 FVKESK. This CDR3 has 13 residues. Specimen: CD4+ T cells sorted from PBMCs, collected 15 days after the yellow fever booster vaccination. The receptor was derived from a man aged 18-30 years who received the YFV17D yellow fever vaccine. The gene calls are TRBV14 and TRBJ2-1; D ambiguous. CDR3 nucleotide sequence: TGTGCCAGCAGCCAAGTCTACGTGGGTGAGCAGTTCTTC. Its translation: CASSQVYVGEQFF.